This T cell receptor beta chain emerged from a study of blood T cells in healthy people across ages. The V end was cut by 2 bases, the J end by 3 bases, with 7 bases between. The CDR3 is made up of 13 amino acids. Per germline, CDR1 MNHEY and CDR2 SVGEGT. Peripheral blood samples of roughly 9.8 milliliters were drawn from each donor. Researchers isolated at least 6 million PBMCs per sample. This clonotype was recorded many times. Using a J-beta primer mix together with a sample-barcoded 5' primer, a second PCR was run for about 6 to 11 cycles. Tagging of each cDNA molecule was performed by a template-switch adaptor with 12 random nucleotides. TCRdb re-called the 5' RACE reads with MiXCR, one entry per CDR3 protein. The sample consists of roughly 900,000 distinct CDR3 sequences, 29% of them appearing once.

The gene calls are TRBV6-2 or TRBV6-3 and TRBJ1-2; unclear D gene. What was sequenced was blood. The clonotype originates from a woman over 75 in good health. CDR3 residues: CASSYREDYGYTF. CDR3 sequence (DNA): TGTGCCAGCAGTTACAGGGAGGACTATGGCTACACCTTC.